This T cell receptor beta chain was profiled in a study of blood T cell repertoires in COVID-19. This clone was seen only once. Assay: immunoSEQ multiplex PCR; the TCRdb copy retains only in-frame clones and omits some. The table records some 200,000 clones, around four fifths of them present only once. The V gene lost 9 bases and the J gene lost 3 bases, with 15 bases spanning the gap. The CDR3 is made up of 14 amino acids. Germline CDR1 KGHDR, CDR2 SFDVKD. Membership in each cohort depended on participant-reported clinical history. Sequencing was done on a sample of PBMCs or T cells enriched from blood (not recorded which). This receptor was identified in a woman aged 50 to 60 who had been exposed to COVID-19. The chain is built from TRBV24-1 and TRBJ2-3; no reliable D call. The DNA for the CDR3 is TGTGCCACCTCAACACCGCCAAGTACAGATACGCAGTATTTT. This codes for CATSTPPSTDTQYF.